Listed below are T cell receptor beta chains from one sample, sequenced in a study of blood T cell repertoires in COVID-19. Method: immunoSEQ multiplex PCR; TCRdb's copy keeps in-frame clones and lacks some. In the table there are around 30,000 clones, roughly 90% of which are singletons. The sample was peripheral blood. These receptors were taken from a woman in her thirties or forties with active or convalescent COVID-19. Each CDR3 is given with its conserved first and last residue. The D gene is left open where the match is weak. Clone size is shown for a subset of rows, as once, few, many or a class of expanded clone.

d_call: .
clone_size: .
v_call: TRBV5-8
j_call: TRBJ2-3
cdr3_aa: CASSTGQSTDTQYF
cdr3_nt: TGTGCCAGCAGCACAGGACAGAGCACAGATACGCAGTATTTT

d_call: TRBD1
clone_size: .
v_call: TRBV25-1
j_call: TRBJ1-1
cdr3_aa: CASRSLAGGFTEAFF
cdr3_nt: TGTGCCAGCCGTTCCTTGGCAGGGGGATTCACTGAAGCTTTCTTT

d_call: .
clone_size: .
v_call: TRBV6-2/TRBV6-3
j_call: TRBJ2-1
cdr3_aa: CASSYGHYNEQFF
cdr3_nt: TGTGCCAGCAGTTATGGCCACTACAATGAGCAGTTCTTC

d_call: .
clone_size: .
v_call: TRBV6-5
j_call: TRBJ2-1
cdr3_aa: CASSRSGGGLNEQFF
cdr3_nt: TGTGCCAGCAGCCGATCCGGGGGAGGACTAAATGAGCAGTTCTTC

d_call: TRBD1
clone_size: .
v_call: TRBV3-1/TRBV3-2
j_call: TRBJ1-1
cdr3_aa: CASSRPGQGNTEAFF
cdr3_nt: TGTGCCAGCAGCCGACCGGGACAGGGGAACACTGAAGCTTTCTTT

d_call: .
clone_size: .
v_call: TRBV29-1
j_call: TRBJ2-7
cdr3_aa: CSVSHRFGTDEQYF
cdr3_nt: TGCAGCGTCTCTCACAGGTTCGGCACGGACGAGCAGTACTTC

d_call: .
clone_size: .
v_call: TRBV7-9
j_call: TRBJ1-6
cdr3_aa: CASSFGGSRSYNSPLHF
cdr3_nt: TGTGCCAGCAGCTTTGGAGGGAGTCGCTCCTATAATTCACCCCTCCACTTT

d_call: .
clone_size: .
v_call: TRBV28
j_call: TRBJ1-3
cdr3_aa: CASRPLNERNTIYF
cdr3_nt: TGTGCCAGCAGACCCCTCAATGAGAGAAACACCATATATTTT

d_call: TRBD1
clone_size: .
v_call: TRBV10-3
j_call: TRBJ2-7
cdr3_aa: CAISELGQGSYEQYF
cdr3_nt: TGTGCCATCAGTGAGCTGGGACAGGGGTCCTACGAGCAGTACTTC

d_call: TRBD2
clone_size: few
v_call: TRBV25-1
j_call: TRBJ2-2
cdr3_aa: CASISGLAGEAGELFF
cdr3_nt: TGTGCCAGCATCTCAGGACTAGCGGGAGAGGCGGGGGAGCTGTTTTTT

d_call: .
clone_size: .
v_call: TRBV12-3/TRBV12-4
j_call: TRBJ2-7
cdr3_aa: CASSFDSSYEQYF
cdr3_nt: TGTGCCAGCAGTTTTGACAGCTCCTACGAGCAGTACTTC

d_call: .
clone_size: .
v_call: TRBV9
j_call: TRBJ1-6
cdr3_aa: CASSVGSAGYNSPLHF
cdr3_nt: TGTGCCAGCAGCGTAGGATCGGCAGGCTATAATTCACCCCTCCACTTT

d_call: .
clone_size: once
v_call: TRBV7-2
j_call: TRBJ2-3
cdr3_aa: CASSPGGIADTQYF
cdr3_nt: TGTGCCAGCAGCCCCGGAGGTATAGCAGATACGCAGTATTTT

d_call: .
clone_size: few
v_call: TRBV7-2
j_call: TRBJ1-6
cdr3_aa: CASSLVSGDSPLHF
cdr3_nt: TGTGCCAGCAGCTTAGTCTCAGGGGATTCACCCCTCCACTTT

d_call: .
clone_size: .
v_call: TRBV20-1
j_call: TRBJ1-2
cdr3_aa: CSASSGSGYTF
cdr3_nt: TGCAGTGCTAGTTCGGGGAGTGGCTACACCTTC

d_call: .
clone_size: .
v_call: TRBV6-5
j_call: TRBJ1-2
cdr3_aa: CASTVGSRREYGYTF
cdr3_nt: TGTGCCAGCACCGTAGGGTCGAGGAGGGAATATGGCTACACCTTC

d_call: .
clone_size: .
v_call: TRBV21-1
j_call: TRBJ2-3
cdr3_aa: CASSLPRTGSTDTQYF
cdr3_nt: TGTGCCAGCAGCCTACCCCGGACAGGTAGCACAGATACGCAGTATTTT

d_call: TRBD1
clone_size: .
v_call: TRBV30
j_call: TRBJ1-2
cdr3_aa: CAWSDFTGERGYTF
cdr3_nt: TGTGCCTGGAGTGACTTTACAGGGGAGAGGGGCTACACCTTC

d_call: .
clone_size: .
v_call: TRBV28
j_call: TRBJ1-3
cdr3_aa: CASSFAGSGNTIYF
cdr3_nt: TGTGCCAGCAGTTTTGCAGGGTCTGGAAACACCATATATTTT

d_call: TRBD1
clone_size: .
v_call: TRBV29-1
j_call: TRBJ2-2
cdr3_aa: CSGGQGTGELFF
cdr3_nt: TGCAGCGGCGGACAGGGGACCGGGGAGCTGTTTTTT

d_call: TRBD2
clone_size: .
v_call: TRBV7-9
j_call: TRBJ2-2
cdr3_aa: CASSLRETSPGELFF
cdr3_nt: TGTGCCAGCAGCTTAAGGGAGACTAGCCCCGGGGAGCTGTTTTTT

d_call: .
clone_size: .
v_call: TRBV12-3/TRBV12-4
j_call: TRBJ1-5
cdr3_aa: CASNEGNQPQHF
cdr3_nt: TGTGCCAGCAACGAGGGCAATCAGCCCCAGCATTTT

d_call: TRBD1
clone_size: .
v_call: TRBV15
j_call: TRBJ1-5
cdr3_aa: CATSRPDRANQPQHF
cdr3_nt: TGTGCCACCAGCAGGCCAGACAGGGCCAATCAGCCCCAGCATTTT

d_call: .
clone_size: once
v_call: TRBV7-9
j_call: TRBJ2-7
cdr3_aa: CASVGPEAYEQYF
cdr3_nt: TGTGCCAGCGTCGGTCCGGAGGCCTACGAGCAGTACTTC

d_call: .
clone_size: .
v_call: TRBV6-2/TRBV6-3
j_call: TRBJ1-1
cdr3_aa: CASSYLGATTWTEAFF
cdr3_nt: TGTGCCAGCAGTTACTTGGGGGCTACAACATGGACTGAAGCTTTCTTT

d_call: .
clone_size: .
v_call: TRBV15
j_call: TRBJ2-7
cdr3_aa: CATSRPGKNYEQYF
cdr3_nt: TGTGCCACCAGCAGGCCAGGGAAGAATTACGAGCAGTACTTC

d_call: .
clone_size: .
v_call: TRBV5-6
j_call: TRBJ2-7
cdr3_aa: CASSGGLVIYEQYF
cdr3_nt: TGTGCCAGCAGCGGCGGCCTAGTGATCTACGAGCAGTACTTC

d_call: TRBD1
clone_size: .
v_call: TRBV30
j_call: TRBJ1-3
cdr3_aa: CAWSAGTGGNTIYF
cdr3_nt: TGTGCCTGGAGTGCCGGGACAGGGGGAAACACCATATATTTT

d_call: TRBD1
clone_size: few
v_call: TRBV30
j_call: TRBJ2-7
cdr3_aa: CARQGAGEQYF
cdr3_nt: TGTGCCAGACAGGGGGCTGGCGAGCAGTACTTC

d_call: TRBD1
clone_size: once
v_call: TRBV19
j_call: TRBJ1-1
cdr3_aa: CASTYRQGGMNTEAFF
cdr3_nt: TGTGCCAGTACCTATCGACAGGGGGGGATGAACACTGAAGCTTTCTTT

d_call: TRBD1
clone_size: .
v_call: TRBV30
j_call: TRBJ1-1
cdr3_aa: CAWRGQGPTEAFF
cdr3_nt: TGTGCCTGGAGGGGACAGGGTCCCACTGAAGCTTTCTTT

d_call: .
clone_size: once
v_call: TRBV28
j_call: TRBJ1-2
cdr3_aa: CASSSRDNFPDGYTF
cdr3_nt: TGTGCCAGCAGTTCCCGGGACAACTTTCCGGACGGCTACACCTTC

d_call: TRBD1
clone_size: .
v_call: TRBV2
j_call: TRBJ1-3
cdr3_aa: CASSRDSGNTIYF
cdr3_nt: TGTGCCAGTTCTCGGGACAGTGGAAACACCATATATTTT

d_call: .
clone_size: .
v_call: TRBV5-6
j_call: TRBJ2-7
cdr3_aa: CASSSPKGSDTREQYF
cdr3_nt: TGTGCCAGCAGCTCTCCCAAGGGGTCCGATACACGGGAGCAGTACTTC

d_call: TRBD1
clone_size: .
v_call: TRBV30
j_call: TRBJ1-2
cdr3_aa: CAWSGGQGYGYTF
cdr3_nt: TGTGCCTGGAGTGGGGGACAGGGCTATGGCTACACCTTC

d_call: TRBD1
clone_size: .
v_call: TRBV5-1
j_call: TRBJ2-7
cdr3_aa: CASSLVGTGAFEQYF
cdr3_nt: TGCGCCAGCAGCTTAGTCGGGACAGGGGCTTTCGAGCAGTACTTC

d_call: TRBD1
clone_size: .
v_call: TRBV6-5
j_call: TRBJ1-1
cdr3_aa: CASRLGQGTRAFF
cdr3_nt: TGTGCCAGCAGACTCGGACAGGGAACGCGAGCTTTCTTT

d_call: .
clone_size: .
v_call: TRBV19
j_call: TRBJ1-1
cdr3_aa: CASSISRQGNTEAFF
cdr3_nt: TGTGCCAGTAGTATCTCCAGGCAGGGGAACACTGAAGCTTTCTTT

d_call: TRBD1
clone_size: .
v_call: TRBV6-5
j_call: TRBJ2-5
cdr3_aa: CASRPGTGKAETQYF
cdr3_nt: TGTGCCAGCAGGCCCGGGACAGGGAAGGCTGAGACCCAGTACTTC

d_call: TRBD1
clone_size: once
v_call: TRBV6-1
j_call: TRBJ1-5
cdr3_aa: CASSVSRDRGLRSNQPQHF
cdr3_nt: TGTGCCAGCAGTGTCTCCCGGGACAGGGGCCTTAGGAGCAATCAGCCCCAGCATTTT

d_call: TRBD1
clone_size: .
v_call: TRBV6-2/TRBV6-3
j_call: TRBJ1-5
cdr3_aa: CASRYDRGNQPQHF
cdr3_nt: TGTGCCAGCAGATACGACAGGGGGAATCAGCCCCAGCATTTT

d_call: TRBD1
clone_size: .
v_call: TRBV7-9
j_call: TRBJ2-1
cdr3_aa: CASSSDREPYNEQFF
cdr3_nt: TGTGCCAGCAGCTCCGACAGGGAACCATACAATGAGCAGTTCTTC

d_call: .
clone_size: .
v_call: TRBV12-3/TRBV12-4
j_call: TRBJ1-1
cdr3_aa: CASSLSGTEAFF
cdr3_nt: TGTGCCAGCAGTTTATCGGGGACTGAAGCTTTCTTT

d_call: TRBD2
clone_size: few
v_call: TRBV6-2/TRBV6-3
j_call: TRBJ2-4
cdr3_aa: CASSHPASGKNIQYF
cdr3_nt: TGTGCCAGCAGTCACCCCGCTAGCGGCAAGAACATTCAGTACTTC

d_call: .
clone_size: .
v_call: TRBV6-6
j_call: TRBJ2-7
cdr3_aa: CASSYGRITGNYEQYF
cdr3_nt: TGTGCCAGCAGTTACGGACGGATCACAGGAAACTACGAGCAGTACTTC

d_call: .
clone_size: .
v_call: TRBV30
j_call: TRBJ2-3
cdr3_aa: CAWRQSDTQYF
cdr3_nt: TGTGCCTGGAGACAATCAGATACGCAGTATTTT

d_call: TRBD2
clone_size: once
v_call: TRBV4-1
j_call: TRBJ2-7
cdr3_aa: CASSQGTSGFYEQYF
cdr3_nt: TGCGCCAGCAGCCAAGGGACTAGCGGTTTCTACGAGCAGTACTTC

d_call: TRBD1
clone_size: .
v_call: TRBV30
j_call: TRBJ2-1
cdr3_aa: CAWSVPIGWSGTGWGEQFF
cdr3_nt: TGTGCCTGGAGTGTACCTATAGGATGGTCCGGGACAGGGTGGGGTGAGCAGTTCTTC